This TCR beta chain was captured by sequencing in a study of regulatory T cells in long-lasting Graves disease. Findings and limits, study-wide: Preferential use of TRBV28, TRBJ1-2 and TRBJ2-5 was seen in persistent disease.

Through Arm-PCR of CDR3 regions and iRepertoire HTBI primers, TCR beta libraries were built. TCRdb passed the multiplex PCR reads through MiXCR, listing each CDR3 protein once. The sample carries approximately 560,000 distinct CDR3 sequences, approximately 16% recorded once. This clonotype was seen only a few times. The antigen is undetermined. Trimming took 4 bases from V and 4 from J; bases not matched to a gene: 11. The CDR3 is made up of 16 amino acids. Germline CDR1 is MNHEY and CDR2 is SVGAGI. Time point: newly diagnosed GD, antithyroid drugs for less than 3 months. PBMCs were the source of the RNA used for TCR sequencing. The same sample was also studied in work on T cells in Graves' hyperthyroidism and ophthalmopathy.

This sequence originates from a man between 18 and 29 years old with Graves disease. Sequences were derived from peripheral blood mononuclear cells (PBMCs), sampled at new diagnosis, from a patient treated with antithyroid drugs. V gene TRBV6-5 combines with J gene TRBJ2-7; 9 nucleotides line up with TRBD2. CDR3 sequence: CASSSTRLAEGYEQYF. The DNA for the CDR3 is TGTGCCAGCAGTTCAACTCGACTAGCGGAAGGTTACGAGCAGTACTTC.